What follows are 27 T cell receptor beta chains derived from one specimen sequenced in a study of blood T cell repertoires in COVID-19. The protocol was immunoSEQ multiplex PCR, while the TCRdb copy is restricted to in-frame clones and leaves out a portion. The sample lists 150,000 to 200,000 clones; around 80% were seen once. The sample was PBMCs or T cells enriched from blood (not recorded which). The source of these receptors is a woman aged 50 to 60 who had recovered from COVID-19.

This clone was counted once. The V call is TRBV9, the J call TRBJ2-3; D gene ambiguous. Trimming stripped 0 bases from V and 6 bases from J, with 11 bases between. In germline, CDR1 is SGDLS, CDR2 YYNGEE. The CDR3 spans 14 residues. The CDR3 nucleotides read TGTGCCAGCAGCGTAGGAGGAGTCCGGGATACGCAGTATTTT. Its protein product is CASSVGGVRDTQYF. Variable domain in full (rest from reference TRBV9 and TRBJ2-3): DSGVTQTPKHLITATGQRVTLRCSPRSGDLSVYWYQQSLDQGLQFLIQYYNGEERAKGNILERFSAQQFPDLHSELNLSSLELGDSALYFCASSVGGVRDTQYFGPGTRLTVL.

The V and J genes are TRBV5-6 and TRBJ2-1, with 11 bases aligning to TRBD2. V was clipped by 4 bases and J by 6 bases; unmatched bases: 12. CDR1 and CDR2 from the germline V gene are SGHDT and YYEEEE. The CDR3 has 17 amino acids. DNA for the CDR3: TGTGCCAGCAGCCAAGCGGCTAGCGGGAGGTTGGGCAATGAGCAGTTCTTC. Translating gives CASSQAASGRLGNEQFF.

The chain employs TRBV19 and TRBJ2-7; perhaps TRBD1 as D (7 bases). The germline V gene has CDR1 LNHDA and CDR2 SQIVND (reference sequence). The CDR3 has 17 residues. The V gene lost 3 bases and the J gene lost 0 bases, with 18 bases spanning the gap. CDR3: CASSIKGGQYLSYEQYF. The DNA of the CDR3 is TGTGCCAGTAGTATTAAGGGGGGACAGTACCTCTCCTACGAGCAGTACTTC.

The genes are TRBV2 and TRBJ1-2; D might be TRBD1 (5 bases). V was shortened by 3 bases and J by 7 bases, with 12 bases between the two germline ends. CDR3 length equals 13 residues. Germline values: CDR1 SNHLY, CDR2 FYNNEI. DNA of the CDR3: TGTGCCAGCAGTGACGCAGGGTTTGGTGGCTACACCTTC. The encoded protein is CASSDAGFGGYTF.

The J gene is TRBJ2-3, the V gene TRBV7-2, with 13 bases matching TRBD2. Germline lookup yields CDR1 SGHTA and CDR2 FQGNSA. The V segment lost 5 bases and the J segment 6 bases; nucleotides outside the gene matches: 5. The CDR3 is 15 residues long. The CDR3 DNA reads as TGTGCCAGCAGCGATGGACTAGCGGGAGCGGATACGCAGTATTTT. Translation: CASSDGLAGADTQYF.

This clone showed up just a few times. V and J are TRBV19 and TRBJ2-2; unclear D gene. V lost 4 bases, J lost 5 bases, and 8 bases lay in between. Germline CDR1 and CDR2: LNHDA and SQIVND (reference sequence). CDR3 length: 13 amino acids. The CDR3 loop is CASSTLRTGELFF. Written as DNA, the CDR3 is TGTGCCAGTAGTACCCTCCGGACCGGGGAGCTGTTTTTT. The whole variable domain, filled in from reference TRBV19 and TRBJ2-2, reads DGGITQSPKYLFRKEGQNVTLSCEQNLNHDAMYWYRQDPGQGLRLIYYSQIVNDFQKGDIAEGYSVSREKKESFPLTVTSAQKNPTAFYLCASSTLRTGELFFGEGSRLTVL.

This clone was detected only once. The chain has TRBV6-5 and TRBJ2-2, with TRBD1 as a possible D gene (5 bases). Germline V lookup: CDR1 MNHEY, CDR2 SVGAGI. The CDR3 is made up of 14 amino acids. V lost 6 bases to trimming and J lost 3 bases, with 11 bases between them. This CDR3 reads CASRLLRDTGELFF. DNA for the CDR3: TGTGCCAGCAGACTCCTCAGGGACACCGGGGAGCTGTTTTTT.

V usage is TRBV4-2 and J usage is TRBJ2-7, with 7 bases lining up with TRBD2. V was pared by 0 bases and J by 0 bases, with 2 bases of the junction left unmatched. Germline V gene data show CDR1 as LGHNA and CDR2 as YNFKEQ. CDR3 length: 15 amino acids. CDR3 sequence: CASSQEGGSSYEQYF. In nucleotides, the CDR3 is TGTGCCAGCAGCCAAGAGGGCGGGAGCTCCTACGAGCAGTACTTC.

The J gene is TRBJ2-7, the V gene TRBV7-9, with 7 bases fitting TRBD1. Germline-derived CDR1 and CDR2 are SEHNR and FQNEAQ (reference sequence). The trim removed 4 bases at V and 0 bases at J, leaving 18 bases unmatched. This CDR3 is 19 amino acids long. The CDR3 nucleotides read TGTGCCAGCAGCTCGGGTCGGGCAGGGGGTCCCTTAAGCTCCTACGAGCAGTACTTC. This translates into CASSSGRAGGPLSSYEQYF.

This clone showed up just once. V usage is TRBV7-8 and J usage is TRBJ1-4; 7 nucleotides align to TRBD1. Germline CDR1 is SGHVS and CDR2 is FQNEAQ. The CDR3 sequence is 15 residues long. V shed 7 bases, J shed 1 base, and the junction held 6 bases outside the gene matches. In DNA form, the CDR3 reads TGTGCCAGCACCGACAGGGCAAGAACTAATGAAAAACTGTTTTTT. Translation: CASTDRARTNEKLFF.

A few counts support this clone. The chain joins TRBV27 to TRBJ2-1; 9 bases align to TRBD2. This CDR3 is built from 15 residues. After removal of 7 bases from V and 0 bases from J, the junction contained 4 bases not matched to a gene. In germline, CDR1 is MNHEY, CDR2 SMNVEV (reference sequence). The CDR3 DNA sequence: TGTGCCAGCAACCCAGCGGGAGGCTCCTACAATGAGCAGTTCTTC. Amino acid sequence: CASNPAGGSYNEQFF.

This chain joins TRBV25-1 and TRBJ1-1; D remains ambiguous. The V gene's germline CDR1 is MGHDK and CDR2 SYGVNS. This CDR3 is 13 amino acids long. The V and J ends lost 8 bases and 4 bases respectively, with 14 bases between them. CDR3 bases: TGTGCCAGCGGGCGAACGGTGGGCACTGAAGCTTTCTTT. Amino acids: CASGRTVGTEAFF.

This chain connects TRBV5-1 to TRBJ1-4, with 8 bases lining up with TRBD1. J was trimmed by 4 bases and V by 4 bases; bases with no gene match: 12. The germline CDR1 and CDR2 sequences are SGHRS and YFSETQ. CDR3 length: 17 amino acids. CDR3 in DNA: TGCGCCAGCAGCGCCGGGACAGGTGCTGGGGGTAATGAAAAACTGTTTTTT. Protein sequence: CASSAGTGAGGNEKLFF. The full variable domain, completed using reference TRBV5-1 and TRBJ1-4, is KAGVTQTPRYLIKTRGQQVTLSCSPISGHRSVSWYQQTPGQGLQFLFEYFSETQRNKGNFPGRFSGRQFSNSRSEMNVSTLELGDSALYLCASSAGTGAGGNEKLFFGSGTQLSVL.

V is TRBV19 and J is TRBJ2-1; TRBD2 matches at 12 bases. The CDR3 totals 17 residues. CDR1 and CDR2 (germline): LNHDA, SQIVND (reference sequence). Trimming removed 3 bases from V and 5 bases from J; junction bases left unmatched: 8. The CDR3 bases are TGTGCCAGTAGTATCCCTAGCGGGAGGGCCCGTAACAATGAGCAGTTCTTC. Protein product: CASSIPSGRARNNEQFF.

The count of this clone is one. The chain recombines TRBV19 with TRBJ1-2, with D maybe TRBD1 (5 bases). The germline V gene has CDR1 LNHDA and CDR2 SQIVND (reference sequence). The CDR3 has 13 residues. Between the trimmed V and J ends, which lost 7 bases and 4 bases, there was a span of 13 bases. The CDR3 loop reads CASKSGASYGYTF. CDR3 nucleotide sequence: TGTGCCAGTAAAAGTGGGGCGAGCTATGGCTACACCTTC.

The rearrangement joins TRBV5-1 to TRBJ2-3; possibly TRBD2 for D (6 bases). Between the trimmed V and J ends, which lost 1 base and 0 bases, there was a span of 9 bases. The CDR3 runs 15 residues. Germline V gene data show CDR1 as SGHRS and CDR2 as YFSETQ. Here the CDR3 DNA reads TGCGCCAGCAGCTTGATGACTAGTAGCACAGATACGCAGTATTTT. Its translation: CASSLMTSSTDTQYF. The full variable domain, in which reference TRBV5-1 and TRBJ2-3 provide the parts outside the CDR3, is KAGVTQTPRYLIKTRGQQVTLSCSPISGHRSVSWYQQTPGQGLQFLFEYFSETQRNKGNFPGRFSGRQFSNSRSEMNVSTLELGDSALYLCASSLMTSSTDTQYFGPGTRLTVL.

This clone came up a few times. V gene TRBV28 combines with J gene TRBJ2-2; a possible D gene is TRBD2 (6 bases). CDR3 length: 13 amino acids. Looked up from germline, CDR1 is MDHEN and CDR2 is SYDVKM. The V gene lost 8 bases and the J gene lost 4 bases, with 11 bases spanning the gap. The CDR3 sequence: CASLTSSTGELFF. The CDR3 DNA reads TGTGCCAGCCTTACTAGCTCCACCGGGGAGCTGTTTTTT.

This chain joins TRBV18 and TRBJ2-2; 8 bases align to TRBD2. CDR3 length equals 17 residues. The germline gives CDR1 KGHSH, CDR2 LQKENI. The junction had 13 bases not matched to a gene; V was cut back by 3 bases and J by 7 bases. The CDR3: CASSPTSAMGGGGELFF. CDR3 DNA: TGTGCCAGCTCACCGACTAGCGCGATGGGTGGAGGCGGGGAGCTGTTTTTT.

This clone was recorded a few times. The rearrangement joins TRBV6-6 to TRBJ2-7, with 10 positions matching TRBD1. J was trimmed by 4 bases and V by 6 bases; bases with no gene match: 9. CDR3 length equals 15 residues. The V gene's germline CDR1 is MNHNY and CDR2 SVGAGI (reference sequence). CDR3 amino acids: CASSDQGQGLYEQYF. CDR3 bases: TGTGCCAGCAGCGACCAGGGACAGGGGTTGTACGAGCAGTACTTC.

This chain joins TRBV30 and TRBJ1-4; D is uncertain. The ends were cut back, 0 bases at V and 8 bases at J, with 4 bases in the middle. In germline, CDR1 is GTSNPN, CDR2 SVGIG (reference sequence). This CDR3 comprises 11 residues. The CDR3 bases are TGTGCCTGGAGTGTACAAGAAAAACTGTTTTTT. It encodes CAWSVQEKLFF.

V and J are TRBV18 and TRBJ2-1; 14 nucleotides agree with TRBD2. The germline CDR1 and CDR2 sequences are KGHSH and LQKENI. The CDR3 contains 15 residues. J gave up 8 bases and V 3 bases, and 3 bases lay outside the gene matches. CDR3 amino acids: CASSPGTSGSDEQFF. CDR3 in DNA: TGTGCCAGCTCACCGGGGACTAGCGGGAGCGATGAGCAGTTCTTC.

The gene calls are TRBV2 and TRBJ2-7, with 7 bases identical to TRBD2. V lost 6 bases to trimming and J lost 4 bases; unmatched junction nucleotides: 12. CDR3 size: 15 residues. Germline-derived CDR1 and CDR2 are SNHLY and FYNNEI. The CDR3 loop is CASSPGLSSIYEQYF. The CDR3 nucleotides are TGTGCCAGCAGCCCGGGACTATCAAGTATTTACGAGCAGTACTTC. The full variable domain, its missing parts supplied by reference TRBV2 and TRBJ2-7, is EPEVTQTPSHQVTQMGQEVILRCVPISNHLYFYWYRQILGQKVEFLVSFYNNEISEKSEIFDDQFSVERPDGSNFTLKIRSTKLEDSAMYFCASSPGLSSIYEQYFGPGTRLTVT.

The chain uses TRBV11-3 and TRBJ2-1; tentative D call: TRBD2 (6 bases). This CDR3 region has 16 residues. From germline, CDR1 is SGHNT and CDR2 YENEEA. V lost 5 bases and J 0 bases, leaving 14 bases between the germline ends. The CDR3 region has the DNA TGTGCCAGCAGCCAGGGCGGGACGAACTCCTACAATGAGCAGTTCTTC. Amino acids: CASSQGGTNSYNEQFF.

The CDR3 loop is CASSFFYSYNEQFF. For the CDR3, the DNA is TGTGCCAGCAGCTTTTTCTACTCCTACAATGAGCAGTTCTTC. The V call is TRBV11-2, the J call TRBJ2-1, with no clear D. This CDR3 spans 14 amino acids. V dropped 3 bases and J dropped 0 bases, with 6 bases sitting between them. Germline-derived CDR1 and CDR2 are SGHAT and FQNNGV. Supplemented by reference TRBV11-2 and TRBJ2-1, the full variable domain reads EAGVAQSPRYKIIEKRQSVAFWCNPISGHATLYWYQQILGQGPKLLIQFQNNGVVDDSQLPKDRFSAERLKGVDSTLKIQPAKLEDSAVYLCASSFFYSYNEQFFGPGTRLTVL.

The chain carries TRBV6-2 or TRBV6-3 and TRBJ2-7; 12 bases agree with TRBD2. This CDR3 is 17 amino acids long. Trimming cost V 4 bases and J 3 bases; bases outside gene matches: 10. The germline CDR1 and CDR2 sequences are MNHEY and SVGEGT. Here the CDR3 reads CASSSEVGLAGSYEQYF. CDR3 bases: TGTGCCAGCAGTTCCGAAGTCGGACTAGCGGGAAGCTACGAGCAGTACTTC.

In this sample, this clone turned up a few times. This chain connects TRBV24-1 to TRBJ1-2, with 12 bases identical to TRBD1. V was pared by 5 bases and J by 4 bases, with 10 bases of the junction left unmatched. The CDR3 covers 17 residues. Germline V gene data show CDR1 as KGHDR and CDR2 as SFDVKD. CDR3 in amino acids: CATSGPGTGGSSYGYTF. DNA of the CDR3: TGTGCCACCAGTGGACCCGGGACAGGGGGCTCTTCCTATGGCTACACCTTC.

The CDR3 DNA sequence: TGTGCCAGCAGTTTCGGGACTTCGGATGAGCAGTTCTTC. It translates to CASSFGTSDEQFF. The rearrangement links TRBV12-3 or TRBV12-4 to TRBJ2-1, with D possibly being TRBD2 (6 bases). Trimming took off 3 bases at V and 8 bases at J, with 11 bases between the two ends. The CDR3 is 13 residues long.